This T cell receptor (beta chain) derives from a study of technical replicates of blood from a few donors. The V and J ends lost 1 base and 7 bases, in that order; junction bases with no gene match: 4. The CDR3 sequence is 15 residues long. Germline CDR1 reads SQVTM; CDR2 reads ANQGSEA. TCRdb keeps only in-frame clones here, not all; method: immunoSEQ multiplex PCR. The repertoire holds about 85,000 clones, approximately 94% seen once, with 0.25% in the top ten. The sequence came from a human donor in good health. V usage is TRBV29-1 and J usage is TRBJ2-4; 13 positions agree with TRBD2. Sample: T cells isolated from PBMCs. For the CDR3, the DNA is TGCAGCGTTGAAGGGACTAGCGGGGGAGCTAACATTCAGTACTTC. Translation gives CSVEGTSGGANIQYF.